This T cell receptor beta chain was identified during a study of blood T cell repertoires in COVID-19. As for the study in general: There were acute and convalescent COVID-19 samples, and they came from the United States, Italy and Spain. PBMCs, B-cell-depleted T cells, or T cells were the source of the cDNA or gDNA that made up the material.

Source study methods: Estimation of nucleated cell counts relied on the amplification of reference gene primers. The data were produced by immunoSEQ multiplex PCR, yet TCRdb's version contains in-frame clones alone and is incomplete. D and trimming come from the DNA, and the V and J calls and clone size come from that table. This table has about 220,000 clones, roughly 84% appearing once. This TCR derives from a man in his fifties who had recovered from COVID-19. Sequenced sample: peripheral blood.

For the CDR3, the DNA is TGCGCCAGCAGTGAGAAGGGACTTGATTCCTACGAGCAGTACTTC. Protein product: CASSEKGLDSYEQYF. The rearrangement joins TRBV10-1 to TRBJ2-7, with a tentative D call TRBD2 (6 bases). The CDR3 has 15 residues. Germline V lookup: CDR1 WNHNN, CDR2 SYGVQD (reference sequence). The V gene lost 2 bases and the J gene lost 1 base, with 12 bases spanning the gap.